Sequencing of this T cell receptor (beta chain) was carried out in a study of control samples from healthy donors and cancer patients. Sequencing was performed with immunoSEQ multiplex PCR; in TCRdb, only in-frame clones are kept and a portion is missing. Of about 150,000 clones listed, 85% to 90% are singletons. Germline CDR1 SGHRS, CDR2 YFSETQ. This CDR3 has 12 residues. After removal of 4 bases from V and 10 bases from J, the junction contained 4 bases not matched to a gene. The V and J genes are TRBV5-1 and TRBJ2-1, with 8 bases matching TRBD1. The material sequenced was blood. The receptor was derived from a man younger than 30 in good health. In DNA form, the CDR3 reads TGCGCCAGCAGCCTGGGGACAGGAGAGCAGTTCTTC. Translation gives CASSLGTGEQFF.